The next 18 T cell receptor beta chains were all read from a single sample in a study of T-cell reconstitution after alpha-beta-depleted transplantation in children. TCRbeta library preparation incorporated unique molecular identifiers. A single record per CDR3 protein comes from TCRdb applying MiXCR to the PCR reads. The repertoire includes some 440,000 distinct CDR3 sequences, about 16% of them detected once, and 25% to 30% sits in the top ten. This sample comprised PBMCs, mostly from graft donor cells, obtained 360 days after TCRalphabeta/CD19-depleted stem cell transplant. All receptors derive from a boy in the first two years of life who had a stem cell transplant for Wiskott-Aldrich syndrome, so the T cells may come from the graft donor.

The CDR3 nucleotides are TGTGCCACCAGCTCCGGCCGGACAGGAACTAATGAAAAACTGTTTTTT. It translates to CATSSGRTGTNEKLFF. The rearrangement links TRBV15 to TRBJ1-4, with TRBD1 matching 7 bases. This CDR3 contains 16 residues. V trimming: 5 bases; J trimming: 1 base; junction bases outside the gene matches: 7. Germline CDR1 LNHNV, CDR2 YYDKDF (reference sequence).

Only a few counts were recorded for this clonotype. V usage is TRBV7-9 and J usage is TRBJ2-6, with D maybe TRBD1 (5 bases). The V and J ends lost 4 bases and 0 bases respectively, with 13 bases between them. CDR3 size: 17 residues. Germline-derived CDR1 and CDR2 are SEHNR and FQNEAQ (reference sequence). The CDR3 reads CASSSTGPLSGANVLTF. CDR3 DNA sequence: TGTGCCAGCAGCTCTACAGGACCTCTCTCTGGGGCCAACGTCCTGACTTTC.

V usage is TRBV10-3 and J usage is TRBJ1-2, with 7 bases aligning to TRBD1. The ends lost 6 bases at V and 4 bases at J; junction bases unmatched: 5. The germline CDR1 and CDR2 sequences are ENHRY and SYGVKD. CDR3 length: 13 residues. The CDR3 DNA reads TGTGCCATCAGGGCCCAGGGGGGCTATGGCTACACCTTC. It translates to CAIRAQGGYGYTF.

This clonotype was counted between two and nine times. The chain couples TRBV6-2 or TRBV6-3 to TRBJ2-2; 8 nucleotides match TRBD2. With V trimmed by 6 bases and J by 4 bases, 16 bases remained unmatched. The CDR3 extends over 18 amino acids. Germline V CDR1 and CDR2: MNHEY, SVGEGT. The CDR3 bases are TGTGCCAGCAGAGGTCCCGGGACTAGAATTAGTTCCACCGGGGAGCTGTTTTTT. Amino acids: CASRGPGTRISSTGELFF.

V gene TRBV20-1 combines with J gene TRBJ2-1, with unresolved D. The germline gives CDR1 DFQATT, CDR2 SNEGSKA (reference sequence). The CDR3 length is 11 residues. Trimming cost V 5 bases and J 10 bases, with 12 bases left between them. The CDR3 loop is CSAYASGEQFF. The CDR3 DNA follows: TGCAGTGCTTACGCCTCCGGAGAGCAGTTCTTC.

This clonotype was detected only once. The CDR3 DNA sequence: TGTGCCACCAGCAGAGATCAAGGACGGACTCGGGAGCTGTTTTTT. Protein sequence: CATSRDQGRTRELFF. The chain is built from TRBV15 and TRBJ2-2; D possibly corresponds to TRBD2 (5 bases). Per the germline V gene, CDR1 is LNHNV and CDR2 is YYDKDF (reference sequence). Trimming left V 0 bases short and J 9 bases short, with 14 bases between. CDR3 length equals 15 residues.

This chain uses TRBV6-1 with TRBJ2-6; possibly TRBD1 for D (6 bases). Per the germline V gene, CDR1 is MNHNS and CDR2 is SASEGT. The CDR3 consists of 15 residues. Trimming removed 6 bases from V and 4 bases from J, with 13 bases in between. The CDR3 sequence is CASRPSGAGANVLTF. The CDR3 nucleotides read TGTGCCAGCAGACCCTCAGGGGCAGGGGCCAACGTCCTGACTTTC.

This clonotype showed up many times. V usage is TRBV12-3 or TRBV12-4 and J usage is TRBJ2-5, with 7 bases aligning to TRBD1. This CDR3 region has 14 residues. After removal of 5 bases from V and 3 bases from J, the junction contained 6 bases not matched to a gene. In DNA form, the CDR3 reads TGTGCCAGCAGTATGACAGGGTCCAAAGAGACCCAGTACTTC. Translated: CASSMTGSKETQYF.

The CDR3, as DNA: TGCAGTGCCTTAAACCCAATCTGGACAGGGCTCCTTTTCTCCTACGAGCAGTACTTC. Protein sequence: CSALNPIWTGLLFSYEQYF. V usage is TRBV20-1 and J usage is TRBJ2-7; TRBD1 aligns across 8 bases. CDR1 is DFQATT and CDR2 is SNEGSKA in the germline V gene (reference sequence). The V and J ends lost 6 bases and 0 bases, in that order; junction bases with no gene match: 22. This CDR3 is built from 19 residues.

The chain recombines TRBV20-1 with TRBJ1-2; D is undetermined. The CDR3 length is 15 residues. Germline V gives CDR1 DFQATT, CDR2 SNEGSKA (reference sequence). V was shortened by 5 bases and J by 2 bases, with 18 bases between the two germline ends. The DNA of the CDR3 is TGCAGTGCTTTACCTAGGTCCCTCTTCAACTATGGCTACACCTTC. Translation: CSALPRSLFNYGYTF.

This clonotype was seen a few times. This chain connects TRBV29-1 to TRBJ2-1; 11 bases align to TRBD2. Germline trimming cut 7 bases from V and 8 bases from J; bases unmatched to any gene: 13. The CDR3 runs to 15 residues. The germline gives CDR1 SQVTM, CDR2 ANQGSEA. CDR3 amino acids: CSAPGVAGGRDEQFF. The CDR3 DNA reads as TGCAGCGCACCTGGAGTAGCGGGAGGGCGCGATGAGCAGTTCTTC.

The gene calls are TRBV28 and TRBJ2-1, with D uncertain. Germline lookup yields CDR1 MDHEN and CDR2 SYDVKM. The ends were cut back, 6 bases at V and 0 bases at J, with 9 bases in the middle. This CDR3 is 14 amino acids long. The CDR3 sequence is CASRVDGSYNEQFF. As DNA, the CDR3 is TGTGCCAGCAGGGTGGACGGCTCCTACAATGAGCAGTTCTTC.

This clonotype was detected ten times or more. This chain joins TRBV28 and TRBJ2-1; D call uncertain. This CDR3 is built from 13 residues. Deletions cut 4 bases from V and 7 bases from J, with 11 bases between. In germline, CDR1 is MDHEN, CDR2 SYDVKM. The CDR3 DNA reads TGTGCCAGCAGTTGGCGGTGGGAAAATGAGCAGTTCTTC. Encoded protein: CASSWRWENEQFF. Full variable domain (rest looked up from reference TRBV28 and TRBJ2-1): DVKVTQSSRYLVKRTGEKVFLECVQDMDHENMFWYRQDPGLGLRLIYFSYDVKMKEKGDIPEGYSVSREKKERFSLILESASTNQTSMYLCASSWRWENEQFFGPGTRLTVL.

This clonotype was detected a few times. The rearrangement links TRBV7-2 to TRBJ2-7; the D gene is possibly TRBD1 (5 bases). Trimming removed 0 bases at V and 2 bases at J, with 11 bases between. Germline V lookup: CDR1 SGHTA, CDR2 FQGNSA. This CDR3 is 15 amino acids long. CDR3 residues: CASSLAVGAPYEQYF. CDR3 nucleotides: TGTGCCAGCAGCTTAGCGGTAGGGGCCCCCTACGAGCAGTACTTC.

Only a few counts were recorded for this clonotype. The J gene is TRBJ1-2, the V gene TRBV7-9, with TRBD1 matching 8 bases. V shed 3 bases and J 8 bases; nucleotides not matched to a gene: 8. CDR3 size: 14 residues. Germline CDR1 reads SEHNR; CDR2 reads FQNEAQ (reference sequence). The CDR3 spells CASSFQGARGGYTF. The CDR3 region has the DNA TGTGCCAGCAGCTTTCAGGGGGCTAGAGGAGGCTACACCTTC.

V usage is TRBV4-2 and J usage is TRBJ2-2, with a possible D match to TRBD2 (6 bases). Germline loops: CDR1 LGHNA, CDR2 YNFKEQ. This CDR3 is 15 amino acids long. The V and J ends lost 2 bases and 6 bases respectively, with 13 bases between them. The CDR3, as DNA: TGTGCCAGCAGCCAACGCAAGGAGGGACCCGGGGAGCTGTTTTTT. Protein: CASSQRKEGPGELFF.

The chain recombines TRBV11-3 with TRBJ2-7; 8 bases align to TRBD1. CDR1 and CDR2 (germline): SGHNT, YENEEA. This CDR3 has 16 amino acids. The V and J ends lost 4 bases and 4 bases, in that order; junction bases with no gene match: 12. CDR3 bases: TGTGCCAGCAGCTCCCATCCTCCACAGGGGGGATACGAGCAGTACTTC. As protein: CASSSHPPQGGYEQYF.

This clonotype was counted between two and nine times. This sequence joins TRBV7-2 and TRBJ2-7, with TRBD1 as a possible D gene (6 bases). CDR3 length: 15 residues. Germline V gene data show CDR1 as SGHTA and CDR2 as FQGNSA. V was pared by 5 bases and J by 2 bases, with 16 bases between. The CDR3 protein is CASSPQTGLPYEQYF. The DNA for the CDR3 is TGTGCCAGCAGCCCCCAAACAGGGTTGCCCTACGAGCAGTACTTC. Based on the CDR3 plus reference TRBV7-2 and TRBJ2-7, the full variable domain is GAGVSQSPSNKVTEKGKDVELRCDPISGHTALYWYRQSLGQGLEFLIYFQGNSAPDKSGLPSDRFSAERTGGSVSTLTIQRTQQEDSAVYLCASSPQTGLPYEQYFGPGTRLTVT.